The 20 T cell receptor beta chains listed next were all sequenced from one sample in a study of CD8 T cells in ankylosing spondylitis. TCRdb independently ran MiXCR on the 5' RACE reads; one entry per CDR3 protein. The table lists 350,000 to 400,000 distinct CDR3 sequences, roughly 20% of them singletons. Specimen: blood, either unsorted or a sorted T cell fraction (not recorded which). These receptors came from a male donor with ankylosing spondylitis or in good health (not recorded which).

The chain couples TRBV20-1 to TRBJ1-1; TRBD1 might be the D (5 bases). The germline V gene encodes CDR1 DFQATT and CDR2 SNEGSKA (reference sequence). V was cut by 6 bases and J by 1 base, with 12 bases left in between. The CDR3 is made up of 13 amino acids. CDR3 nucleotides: TGCAGTGCAACCGGGACGGAGAACACTGAAGCTTTCTTT. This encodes CSATGTENTEAFF.

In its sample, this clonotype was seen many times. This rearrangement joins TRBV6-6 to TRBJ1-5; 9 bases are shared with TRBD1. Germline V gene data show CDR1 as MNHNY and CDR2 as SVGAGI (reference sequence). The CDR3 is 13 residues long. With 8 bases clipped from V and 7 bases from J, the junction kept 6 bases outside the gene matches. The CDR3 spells CASDRGGNQPQHF. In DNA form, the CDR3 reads TGTGCCAGCGACAGGGGGGGGAACCAGCCCCAGCATTTT.

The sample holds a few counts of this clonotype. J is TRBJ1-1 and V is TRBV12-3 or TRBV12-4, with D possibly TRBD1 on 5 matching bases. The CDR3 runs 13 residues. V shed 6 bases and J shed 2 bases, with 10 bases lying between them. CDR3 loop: CASSMDTNTEAFF. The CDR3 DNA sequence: TGTGCCAGCAGCATGGACACAAACACTGAAGCTTTCTTT.

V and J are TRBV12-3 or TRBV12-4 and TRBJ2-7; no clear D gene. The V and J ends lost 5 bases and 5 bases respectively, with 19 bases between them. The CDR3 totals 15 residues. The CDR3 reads CASSLWSAVEDEQYF. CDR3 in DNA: TGTGCCAGCAGTCTCTGGTCAGCCGTCGAGGACGAGCAGTACTTC.

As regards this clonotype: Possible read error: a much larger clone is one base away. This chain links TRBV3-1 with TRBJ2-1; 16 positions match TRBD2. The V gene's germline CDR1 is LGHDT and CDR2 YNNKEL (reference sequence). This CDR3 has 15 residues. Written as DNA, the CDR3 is TGTGCCAGCTGCCAAGGGACTAGCGGGGGGGATGAGCAGTTCTTC. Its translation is CASCQGTSGGDEQFF.

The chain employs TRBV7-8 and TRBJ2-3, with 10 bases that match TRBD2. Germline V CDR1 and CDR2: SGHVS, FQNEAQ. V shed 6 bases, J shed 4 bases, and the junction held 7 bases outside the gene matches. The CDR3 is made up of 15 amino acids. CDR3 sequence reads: CASRPSGGVPDTQYF. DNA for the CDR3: TGTGCCAGCAGACCAAGCGGGGGGGTTCCAGATACGCAGTATTTT. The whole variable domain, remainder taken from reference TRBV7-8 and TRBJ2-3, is GAGVSQSPRYKVAKRGQDVALRCDPISGHVSLFWYQQALGQGPEFLTYFQNEAQLDKSGLPSDRFFAERPEGSVSTLKIQRTQQEDSAVYLCASRPSGGVPDTQYFGPGTRLTVL.

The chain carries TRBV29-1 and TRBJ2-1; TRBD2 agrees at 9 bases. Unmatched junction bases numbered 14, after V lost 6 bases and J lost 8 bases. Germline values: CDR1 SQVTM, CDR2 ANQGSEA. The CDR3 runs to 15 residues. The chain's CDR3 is CSVHSGGPRADEQFF. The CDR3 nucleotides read TGCAGCGTCCATAGCGGGGGCCCCCGGGCGGATGAGCAGTTCTTC.

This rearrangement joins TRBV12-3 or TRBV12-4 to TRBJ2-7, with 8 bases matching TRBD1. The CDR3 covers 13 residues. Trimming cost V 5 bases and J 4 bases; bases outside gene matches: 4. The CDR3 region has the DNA TGTGCCAGCAGTCTCAGGGGGCAGTACGAGCAGTACTTC. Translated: CASSLRGQYEQYF.

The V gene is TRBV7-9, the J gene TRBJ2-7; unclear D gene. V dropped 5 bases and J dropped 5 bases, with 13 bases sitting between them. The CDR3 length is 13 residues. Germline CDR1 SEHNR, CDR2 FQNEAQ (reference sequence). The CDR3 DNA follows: TGTGCCAGCAGCCCCGAGGTCGAAGACGAGCAGTACTTC. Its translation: CASSPEVEDEQYF. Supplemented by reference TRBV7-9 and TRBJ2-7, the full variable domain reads DTGVSQNPRHKITKRGQNVTFRCDPISEHNRLYWYRQTLGQGPEFLTYFQNEAQLEKSRLLSDRFSAERPKGSFSTLEIQRTEQGDSAMYLCASSPEVEDEQYFGPGTRLTVT.

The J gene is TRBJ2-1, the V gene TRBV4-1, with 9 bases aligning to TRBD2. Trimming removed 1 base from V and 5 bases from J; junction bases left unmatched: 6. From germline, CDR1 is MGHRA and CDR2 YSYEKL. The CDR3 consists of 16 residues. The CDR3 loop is CASSQVSGGTNNEQFF. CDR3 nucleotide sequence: TGCGCCAGCAGCCAAGTGAGCGGGGGGACCAACAATGAGCAGTTCTTC.

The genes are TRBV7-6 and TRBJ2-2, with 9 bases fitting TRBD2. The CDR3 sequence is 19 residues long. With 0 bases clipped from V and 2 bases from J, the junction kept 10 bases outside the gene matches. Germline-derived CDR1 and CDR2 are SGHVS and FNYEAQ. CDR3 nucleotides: TGTGCCAGCAGCTTAGCGTTCGTGGCTAGCGGGGTTAACACCGGGGAGCTGTTTTTT. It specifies CASSLAFVASGVNTGELFF.

As DNA, the CDR3 is TGCAGTGCTAGAGAACTGGACAAAACCTACGAGCAGTACTTC. Protein sequence: CSARELDKTYEQYF. This rearrangement joins TRBV20-1 to TRBJ2-7; a possible D gene is TRBD1 (5 bases). V gave up 0 bases and J gave up 2 bases, with 11 bases separating them. This CDR3 is 14 amino acids long. Germline V gives CDR1 DFQATT, CDR2 SNEGSKA (reference sequence).

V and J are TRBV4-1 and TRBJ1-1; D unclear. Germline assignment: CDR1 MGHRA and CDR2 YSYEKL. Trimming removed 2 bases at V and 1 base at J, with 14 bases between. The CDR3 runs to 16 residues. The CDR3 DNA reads TGCGCCAGCAGCCAATCTCAGTGGGTCGGGAACACTGAAGCTTTCTTT. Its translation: CASSQSQWVGNTEAFF.

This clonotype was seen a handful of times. CDR3 in amino acids: CASSLDRLAGAASEQFF. The DNA for the CDR3 is TGTGCCAGCAGTTTAGATCGGCTAGCGGGGGCCGCCTCCGAGCAGTTCTTC. The chain is built from TRBV12-3 or TRBV12-4 and TRBJ2-1, with 10 nucleotides matching TRBD2. Unmatched junction bases numbered 13, after V lost 1 base and J lost 10 bases. This CDR3 has 17 amino acids.

CDR3 protein: CASSFLLPERGDTQYF. CDR3 coding DNA: TGTGCCAGCAGTTTTTTACTACCAGAACGAGGGGACACGCAGTATTTT. V usage is TRBV12-3 or TRBV12-4 and J usage is TRBJ2-3, with D perhaps TRBD1 or TRBD2 (5 bases each). The ends were cut back, 3 bases at V and 9 bases at J, with 22 bases in the middle. CDR3 length: 16 residues.

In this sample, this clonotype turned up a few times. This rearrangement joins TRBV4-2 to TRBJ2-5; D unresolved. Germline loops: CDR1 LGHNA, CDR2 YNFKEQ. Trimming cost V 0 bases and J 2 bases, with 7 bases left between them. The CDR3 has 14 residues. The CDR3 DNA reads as TGTGCCAGCAGCCAAGAATCCCTTCAAGAGACCCAGTACTTC. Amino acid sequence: CASSQESLQETQYF.

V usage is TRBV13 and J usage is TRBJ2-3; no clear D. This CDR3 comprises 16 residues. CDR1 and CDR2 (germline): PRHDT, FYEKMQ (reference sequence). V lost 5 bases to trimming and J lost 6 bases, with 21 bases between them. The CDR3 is CASSASSDRLADTQYF. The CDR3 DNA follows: TGTGCCAGCAGCGCCTCCTCTGATAGGCTTGCTGATACGCAGTATTTT. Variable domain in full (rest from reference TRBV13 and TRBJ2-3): AAGVIQSPRHLIKEKRETATLKCYPIPRHDTVYWYQQGPGQDPQFLISFYEKMQSDKGSIPDRFSAQQFSDYHSELNMSSLELGDSALYFCASSASSDRLADTQYFGPGTRLTVL.

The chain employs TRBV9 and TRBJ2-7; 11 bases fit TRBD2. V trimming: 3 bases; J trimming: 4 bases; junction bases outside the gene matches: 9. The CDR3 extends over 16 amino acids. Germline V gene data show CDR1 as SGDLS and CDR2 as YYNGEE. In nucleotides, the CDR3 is TGTGCCAGCAGCGGAAGACCCGGGACTAGCGGTTACGAGCAGTACTTC. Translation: CASSGRPGTSGYEQYF.

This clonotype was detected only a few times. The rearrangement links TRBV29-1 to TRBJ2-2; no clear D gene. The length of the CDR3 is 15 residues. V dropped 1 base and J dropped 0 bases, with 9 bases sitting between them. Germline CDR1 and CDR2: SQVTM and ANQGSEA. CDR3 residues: CSVEGGPANTGELFF. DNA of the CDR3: TGCAGCGTTGAAGGTGGGCCAGCGAACACCGGGGAGCTGTTTTTT.

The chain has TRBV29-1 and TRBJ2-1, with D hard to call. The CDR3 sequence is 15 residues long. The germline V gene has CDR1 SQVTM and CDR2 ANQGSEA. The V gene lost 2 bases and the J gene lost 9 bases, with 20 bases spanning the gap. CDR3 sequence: CSVEPSLTPPGEQFF. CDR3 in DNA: TGCAGCGTTGAACCTTCTCTGACGCCACCCGGTGAGCAGTTCTTC.